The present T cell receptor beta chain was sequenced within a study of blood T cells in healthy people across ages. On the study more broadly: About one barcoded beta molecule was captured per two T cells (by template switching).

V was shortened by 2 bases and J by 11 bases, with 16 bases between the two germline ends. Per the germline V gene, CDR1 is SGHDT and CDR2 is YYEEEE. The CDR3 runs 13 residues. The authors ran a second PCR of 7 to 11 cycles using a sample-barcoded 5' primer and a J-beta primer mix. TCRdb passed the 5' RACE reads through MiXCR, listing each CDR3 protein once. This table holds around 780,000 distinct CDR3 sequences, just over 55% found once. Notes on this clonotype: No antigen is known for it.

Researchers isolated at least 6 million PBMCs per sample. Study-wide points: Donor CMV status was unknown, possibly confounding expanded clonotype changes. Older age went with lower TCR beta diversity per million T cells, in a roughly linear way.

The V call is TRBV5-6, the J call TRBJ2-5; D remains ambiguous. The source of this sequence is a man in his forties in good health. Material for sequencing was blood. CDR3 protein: CASSFSLNGEQYF. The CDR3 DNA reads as TGTGCCAGCAGCTTTAGCCTAAACGGAGAGCAGTACTTC.